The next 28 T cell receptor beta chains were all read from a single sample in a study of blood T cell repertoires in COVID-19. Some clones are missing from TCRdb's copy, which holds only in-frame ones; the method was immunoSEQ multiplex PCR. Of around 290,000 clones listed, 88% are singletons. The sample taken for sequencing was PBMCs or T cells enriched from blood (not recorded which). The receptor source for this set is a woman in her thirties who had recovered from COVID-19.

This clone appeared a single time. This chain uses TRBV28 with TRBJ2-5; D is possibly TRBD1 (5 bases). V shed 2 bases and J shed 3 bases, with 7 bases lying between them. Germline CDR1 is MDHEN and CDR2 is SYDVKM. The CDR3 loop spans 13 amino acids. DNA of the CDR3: TGTGCCAGCAGTTTAGGGGCAGAAGAGACCCAGTACTTC. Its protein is CASSLGAEETQYF.

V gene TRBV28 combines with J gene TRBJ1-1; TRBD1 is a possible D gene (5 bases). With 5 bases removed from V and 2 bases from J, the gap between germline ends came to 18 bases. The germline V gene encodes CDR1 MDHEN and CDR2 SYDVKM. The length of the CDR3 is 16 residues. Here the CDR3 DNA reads TGTGCCAGCAGTCCCATAAACAGCCAGGGAAACACTGAAGCTTTCTTT. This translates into CASSPINSQGNTEAFF.

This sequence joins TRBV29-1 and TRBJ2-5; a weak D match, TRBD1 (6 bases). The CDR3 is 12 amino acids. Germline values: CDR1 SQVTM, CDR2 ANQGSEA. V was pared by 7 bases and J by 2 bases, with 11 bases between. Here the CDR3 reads CSAWTAQETQYF. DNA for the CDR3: TGCAGCGCTTGGACAGCTCAAGAGACCCAGTACTTC.

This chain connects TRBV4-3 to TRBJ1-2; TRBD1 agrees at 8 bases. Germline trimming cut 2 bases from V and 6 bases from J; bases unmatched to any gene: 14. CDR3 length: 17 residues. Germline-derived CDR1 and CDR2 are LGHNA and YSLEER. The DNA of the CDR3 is TGCGCCAGCAGCCAACTCGCAGTAGCAGGGGGCGTAGATGGCTACACCTTC. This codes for CASSQLAVAGGVDGYTF.

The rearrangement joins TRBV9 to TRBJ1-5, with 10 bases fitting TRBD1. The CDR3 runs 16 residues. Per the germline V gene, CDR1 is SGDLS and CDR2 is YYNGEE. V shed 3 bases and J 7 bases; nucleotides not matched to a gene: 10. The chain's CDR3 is CASSGPGDRGDQPQHF. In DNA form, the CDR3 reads TGTGCCAGCAGCGGCCCAGGGGACAGGGGCGACCAGCCCCAGCATTTT.

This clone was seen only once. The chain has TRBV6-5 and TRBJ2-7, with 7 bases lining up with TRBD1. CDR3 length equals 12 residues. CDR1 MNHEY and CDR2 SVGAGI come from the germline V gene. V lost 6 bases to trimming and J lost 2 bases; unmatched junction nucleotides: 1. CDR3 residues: CASRTGTYEQYF. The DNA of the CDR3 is TGTGCCAGCAGGACAGGGACCTACGAGCAGTACTTC.

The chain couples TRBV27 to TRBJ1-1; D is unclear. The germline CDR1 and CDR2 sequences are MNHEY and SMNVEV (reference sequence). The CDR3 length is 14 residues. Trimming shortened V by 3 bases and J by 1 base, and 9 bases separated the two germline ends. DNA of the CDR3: TGTGCCAGCAGTTTCTCTGGCTCGAACACTGAAGCTTTCTTT. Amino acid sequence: CASSFSGSNTEAFF.

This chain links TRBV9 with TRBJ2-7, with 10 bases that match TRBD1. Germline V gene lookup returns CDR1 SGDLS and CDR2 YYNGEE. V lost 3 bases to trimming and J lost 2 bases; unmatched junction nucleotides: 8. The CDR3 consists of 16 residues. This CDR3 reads CASSASPGTGAYEQYF. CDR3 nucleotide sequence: TGTGCCAGCAGCGCCTCTCCCGGGACAGGGGCCTACGAGCAGTACTTC. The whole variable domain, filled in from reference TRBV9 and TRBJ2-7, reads DSGVTQTPKHLITATGQRVTLRCSPRSGDLSVYWYQQSLDQGLQFLIQYYNGEERAKGNILERFSAQQFPDLHSELNLSSLELGDSALYFCASSASPGTGAYEQYFGPGTRLTVT.

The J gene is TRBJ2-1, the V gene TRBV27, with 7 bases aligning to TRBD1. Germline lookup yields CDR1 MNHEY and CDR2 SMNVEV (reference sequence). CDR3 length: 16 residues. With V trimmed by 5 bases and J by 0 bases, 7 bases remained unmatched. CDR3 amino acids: CASSDRQGSSYNEQFF. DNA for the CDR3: TGTGCCAGCAGTGACAGACAGGGATCCTCCTACAATGAGCAGTTCTTC.

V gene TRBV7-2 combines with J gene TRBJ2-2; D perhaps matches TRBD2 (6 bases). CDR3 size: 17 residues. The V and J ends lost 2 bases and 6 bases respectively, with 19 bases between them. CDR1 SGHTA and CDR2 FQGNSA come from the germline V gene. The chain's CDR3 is CASSLKTSDRWPGELFF. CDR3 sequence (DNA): TGTGCCAGCAGCTTAAAGACTAGTGATCGGTGGCCCGGGGAGCTGTTTTTT.

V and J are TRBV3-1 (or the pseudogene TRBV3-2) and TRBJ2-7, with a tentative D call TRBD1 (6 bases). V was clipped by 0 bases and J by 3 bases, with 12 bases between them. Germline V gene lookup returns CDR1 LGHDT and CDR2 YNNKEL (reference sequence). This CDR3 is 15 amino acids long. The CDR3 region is CASSQEPGQIYEQYF. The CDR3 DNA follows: TGTGCCAGCAGCCAAGAACCCGGACAGATCTACGAGCAGTACTTC.

CDR3 loop: CASSSIAVYEQYF. CDR3 DNA: TGTGCCAGCAGTTCGATAGCGGTTTACGAGCAGTACTTC. The chain has TRBV28 and TRBJ2-7; D might be TRBD2 (6 bases). Germline CDR1 and CDR2: MDHEN and SYDVKM. The CDR3 has 13 amino acids. V lost 4 bases to trimming and J lost 4 bases, with 11 bases between them.

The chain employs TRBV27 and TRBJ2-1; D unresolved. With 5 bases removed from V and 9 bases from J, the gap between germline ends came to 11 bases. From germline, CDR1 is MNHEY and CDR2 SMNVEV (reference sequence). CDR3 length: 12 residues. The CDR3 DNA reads TGTGCCAGCAGTAAACCCCTCAGTGAGCAGTTCTTC. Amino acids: CASSKPLSEQFF.

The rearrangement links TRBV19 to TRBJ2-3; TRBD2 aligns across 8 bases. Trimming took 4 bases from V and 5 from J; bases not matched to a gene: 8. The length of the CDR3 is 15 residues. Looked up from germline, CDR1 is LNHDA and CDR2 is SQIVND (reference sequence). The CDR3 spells CASSRWRGAQDTQYF. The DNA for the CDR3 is TGTGCCAGTAGTAGGTGGCGGGGGGCGCAAGATACGCAGTATTTT. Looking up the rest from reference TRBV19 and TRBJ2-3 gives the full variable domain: DGGITQSPKYLFRKEGQNVTLSCEQNLNHDAMYWYRQDPGQGLRLIYYSQIVNDFQKGDIAEGYSVSREKKESFPLTVTSAQKNPTAFYLCASSRWRGAQDTQYFGPGTRLTVL.

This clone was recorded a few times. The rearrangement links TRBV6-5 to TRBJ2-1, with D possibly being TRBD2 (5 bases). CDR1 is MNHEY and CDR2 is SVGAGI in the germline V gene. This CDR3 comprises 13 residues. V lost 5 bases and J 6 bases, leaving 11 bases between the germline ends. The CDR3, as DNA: TGTGCCAGCAGTCCGGACTCCCCCAATGAGCAGTTCTTC. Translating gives CASSPDSPNEQFF.

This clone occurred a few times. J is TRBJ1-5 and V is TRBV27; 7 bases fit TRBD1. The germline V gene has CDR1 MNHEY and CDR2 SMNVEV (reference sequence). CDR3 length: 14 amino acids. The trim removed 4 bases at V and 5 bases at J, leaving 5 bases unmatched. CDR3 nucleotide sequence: TGTGCCAGCAGTTCCCAGGGGGGTCATCAGCCCCAGCATTTT. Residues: CASSSQGGHQPQHF.

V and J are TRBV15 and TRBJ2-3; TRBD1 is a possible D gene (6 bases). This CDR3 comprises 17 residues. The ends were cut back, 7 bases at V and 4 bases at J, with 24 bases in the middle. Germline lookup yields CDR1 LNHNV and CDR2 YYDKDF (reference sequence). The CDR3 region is CATTSPRTGTWADTQYF. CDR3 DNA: TGTGCCACCACCTCACCTAGAACAGGGACGTGGGCAGATACGCAGTATTTT.

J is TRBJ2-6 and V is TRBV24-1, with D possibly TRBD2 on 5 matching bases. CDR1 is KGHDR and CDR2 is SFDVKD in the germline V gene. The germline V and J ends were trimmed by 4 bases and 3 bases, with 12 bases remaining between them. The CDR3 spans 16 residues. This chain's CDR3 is CATSDPGSVGANVLTF. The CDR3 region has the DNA TGTGCCACCAGTGACCCGGGGTCTGTTGGGGCCAACGTCCTGACTTTC.

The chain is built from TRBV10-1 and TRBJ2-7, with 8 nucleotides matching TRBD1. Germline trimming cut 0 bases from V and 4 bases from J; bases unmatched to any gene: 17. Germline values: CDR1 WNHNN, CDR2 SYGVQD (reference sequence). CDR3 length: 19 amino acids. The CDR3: CASSESGRLRGQVNYEQYF. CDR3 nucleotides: TGCGCCAGCAGTGAGTCGGGGAGGTTGAGGGGACAGGTAAATTACGAGCAGTACTTC.

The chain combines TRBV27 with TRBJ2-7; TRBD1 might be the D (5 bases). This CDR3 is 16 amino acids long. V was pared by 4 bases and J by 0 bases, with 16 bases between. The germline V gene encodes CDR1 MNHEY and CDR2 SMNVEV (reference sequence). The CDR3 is CASSSKRQYPSYEQYF. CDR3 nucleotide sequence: TGTGCCAGCAGTTCCAAGCGACAGTACCCCTCCTACGAGCAGTACTTC.

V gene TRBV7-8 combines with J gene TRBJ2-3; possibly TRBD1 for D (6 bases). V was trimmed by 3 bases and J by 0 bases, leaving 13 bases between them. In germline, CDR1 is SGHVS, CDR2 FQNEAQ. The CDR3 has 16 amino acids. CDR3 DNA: TGTGCCAGCAGCTTTTGGGACACCGATAGCACAGATACGCAGTATTTT. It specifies CASSFWDTDSTDTQYF.

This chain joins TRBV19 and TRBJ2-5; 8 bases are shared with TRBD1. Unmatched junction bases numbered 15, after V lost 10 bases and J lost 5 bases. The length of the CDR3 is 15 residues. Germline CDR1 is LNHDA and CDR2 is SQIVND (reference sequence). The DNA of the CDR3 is TGTGCCACCTCTAGGGTCCAGGGGGCATATGAGACCCAGTACTTC. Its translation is CATSRVQGAYETQYF.

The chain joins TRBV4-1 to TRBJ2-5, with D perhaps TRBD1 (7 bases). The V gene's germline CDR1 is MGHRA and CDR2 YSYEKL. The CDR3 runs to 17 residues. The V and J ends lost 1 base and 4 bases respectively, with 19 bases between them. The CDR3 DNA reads TGCGCCAGCAGCCAAGCCCCTGGAGGGGGCATAGGAGAGACCCAGTACTTC. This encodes CASSQAPGGGIGETQYF.

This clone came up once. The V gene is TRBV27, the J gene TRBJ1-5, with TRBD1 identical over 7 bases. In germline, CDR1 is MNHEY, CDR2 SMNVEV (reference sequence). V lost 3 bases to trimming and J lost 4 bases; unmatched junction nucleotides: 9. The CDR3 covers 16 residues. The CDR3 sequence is CASSFLPTGWNQPQHF. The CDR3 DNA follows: TGTGCCAGCAGTTTTCTGCCGACAGGGTGGAATCAGCCCCAGCATTTT.

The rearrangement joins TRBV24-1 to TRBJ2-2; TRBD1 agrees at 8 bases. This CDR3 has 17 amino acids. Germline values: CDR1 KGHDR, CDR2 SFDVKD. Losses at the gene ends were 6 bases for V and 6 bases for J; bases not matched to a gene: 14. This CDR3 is CATSRARGLRGAGELFF. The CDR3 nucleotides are TGTGCCACCAGTAGGGCCAGGGGGCTCCGGGGAGCCGGGGAGCTGTTTTTT.

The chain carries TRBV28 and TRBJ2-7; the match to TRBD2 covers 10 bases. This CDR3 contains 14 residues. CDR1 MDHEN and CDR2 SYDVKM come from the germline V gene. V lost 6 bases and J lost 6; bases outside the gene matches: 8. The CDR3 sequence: CASRDSGGLLEQYF. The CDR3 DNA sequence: TGTGCCAGCAGGGATAGCGGGGGGCTCCTCGAGCAGTACTTC.

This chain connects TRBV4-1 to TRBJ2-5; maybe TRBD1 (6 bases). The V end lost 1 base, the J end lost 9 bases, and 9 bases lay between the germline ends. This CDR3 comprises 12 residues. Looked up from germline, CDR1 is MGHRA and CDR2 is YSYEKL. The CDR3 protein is CASSQVGAAQYF. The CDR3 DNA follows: TGCGCCAGCAGCCAAGTGGGGGCGGCCCAGTACTTC.

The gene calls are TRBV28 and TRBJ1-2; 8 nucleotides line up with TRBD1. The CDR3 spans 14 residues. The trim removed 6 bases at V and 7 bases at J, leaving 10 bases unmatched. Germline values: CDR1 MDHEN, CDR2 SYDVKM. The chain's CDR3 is CASRPSDRVSGYTF. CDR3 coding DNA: TGTGCCAGCAGACCATCGGACAGGGTATCTGGCTACACCTTC.